What follows are 22 T cell receptor beta chains derived from one specimen sequenced in a study of cytomegalovirus exposure and HLA in healthy donors. Primers for the PCR totalled 60 Vbeta and 13 Jbeta. Produced via immunoSEQ multiplex PCR; TCRdb's table is partial and in-frame only. Of approximately 100,000 clones listed, more than 65% are singletons. Sequences were obtained from PBMCs. The source is a middle-aged man in good health and CMV-seropositive.

The chain uses TRBV9 and TRBJ1-2; D not certain. CDR3 size: 13 residues. The V end was cut by 2 bases, the J end by 8 bases, with 13 bases between. CDR1 and CDR2 (germline): SGDLS, YYNGEE. CDR3 loop: CASSVPPTTGYTF. CDR3 nucleotides: TGTGCCAGCAGCGTCCCCCCGACTACCGGCTACACCTTC.

The V gene is TRBV18, the J gene TRBJ1-4; D is perhaps TRBD1 (5 bases). The CDR3 is made up of 14 amino acids. The germline gives CDR1 KGHSH, CDR2 LQKENI. V was clipped by 2 bases and J by 6 bases, with 10 bases between them. The CDR3 reads CASSPLGDYEKLFF. The CDR3 DNA reads TGTGCCAGCTCACCATTAGGGGACTATGAAAAACTGTTTTTT. Full variable domain (rest looked up from reference TRBV18 and TRBJ1-4): NAGVMQNPRHLVRRRGQEARLRCSPMKGHSHVYWYRQLPEEGLKFMVYLQKENIIDESGMPKERFSAEFPKEGPSILRIQQVVRGDSAAYFCASSPLGDYEKLFFGSGTQLSVL.

The chain couples TRBV18 to TRBJ2-4; 8 positions match TRBD1. This CDR3 has 14 residues. CDR1 and CDR2 (germline): KGHSH, LQKENI. The trim removed 3 bases at V and 4 bases at J, leaving 2 bases unmatched. The CDR3 region is CASSPRQGKNIQYF. The CDR3 DNA sequence: TGTGCCAGCTCACCTCGACAGGGGAAAAACATTCAGTACTTC.

This chain links TRBV5-1 with TRBJ2-7; TRBD2 agrees at 7 bases. Germline assignment: CDR1 SGHRS and CDR2 YFSETQ. V gave up 2 bases and J gave up 3 bases; unmatched junction bases: 8. CDR3 length equals 15 residues. DNA of the CDR3: TGCGCCAGCAGCTTCCTAGCGGTGGGGGGCTACGAGCAGTACTTC. Its protein is CASSFLAVGGYEQYF.

The V call is TRBV28, the J call TRBJ1-1; possible D gene TRBD1, 5 bases. V lost 3 bases and J 4 bases, leaving 9 bases between the germline ends. Germline V lookup: CDR1 MDHEN, CDR2 SYDVKM. This CDR3 region has 13 residues. The CDR3 DNA reads TGTGCCAGCAGTTTCGACAGTCTCACTGAAGCTTTCTTT. Translated, it gives CASSFDSLTEAFF.

This rearrangement joins TRBV7-2 to TRBJ1-1; D remains ambiguous. Germline-derived CDR1 and CDR2 are SGHTA and FQGNSA. V was cut by 0 bases and J by 10 bases, with 12 bases left in between. This CDR3 contains 13 residues. For the CDR3, the DNA is TGTGCCAGCAGCTTAGCGTTTCGGGTAACAGCTTTCTTT. Its translation is CASSLAFRVTAFF.

This clone was detected only a few times. V gene TRBV19 combines with J gene TRBJ2-1; D unresolved. Germline loops: CDR1 LNHDA, CDR2 SQIVND (reference sequence). V was trimmed by 7 bases and J by 0 bases, leaving 13 bases between them. This CDR3 comprises 15 residues. CDR3 sequence: CASIRNSYSYNEQFF. CDR3 DNA sequence: TGTGCCAGTATTAGGAACAGTTACTCCTACAATGAGCAGTTCTTC.

The chain recombines TRBV4-3 with TRBJ2-5; possibly TRBD1 for D (6 bases). TRBJ2-7 explains the end of the DNA better; the J call may be wrong. The CDR3 covers 14 residues. Per germline, CDR1 LGHNA and CDR2 YSLEER. The CDR3 is CASSQLIGGYEQYF. The CDR3, as DNA: TGCGCCAGCAGCCAATTGATAGGGGGCTACGAGCAGTACTTC.

The chain carries TRBV5-6 and TRBJ1-2, with D possibly matching TRBD1 (6 bases). V was trimmed by 4 bases and J by 7 bases, leaving 8 bases between them. Germline CDR1 is SGHDT and CDR2 is YYEEEE. The CDR3 loop spans 11 amino acids. This CDR3 is CASSPGAGYTF. In DNA form, the CDR3 reads TGTGCCAGCAGCCCAGGGGCTGGCTACACCTTC.

This clone was counted a few times. The chain carries TRBV13 and TRBJ1-5, with 8 nucleotides matching TRBD1. Germline values: CDR1 PRHDT, CDR2 FYEKMQ (reference sequence). V was clipped by 0 bases and J by 4 bases; unmatched bases: 5. The CDR3 covers 16 residues. The CDR3 DNA follows: TGTGCCAGCAGCTTAGGACAGGGGGGTCGGAATCAGCCCCAGCATTTT. Amino acids: CASSLGQGGRNQPQHF.

The chain combines TRBV7-2 with TRBJ2-3; weak D call: TRBD2 (6 bases). CDR1 SGHTA and CDR2 FQGNSA come from the germline V gene. The CDR3 is 16 amino acids. Trimming cost V 5 bases and J 4 bases, with 19 bases left between them. The CDR3 loop reads CASSPASGRRADTQYF. In DNA, the CDR3 is TGTGCCAGCAGCCCAGCCTCGGGGAGGCGGGCAGATACGCAGTATTTT.

This clone was seen a single time. V and J are TRBV28 and TRBJ2-1, with D possibly matching TRBD1 (5 bases). Germline lookup yields CDR1 MDHEN and CDR2 SYDVKM. Trimming took off 5 bases at V and 6 bases at J, with 17 bases between the two ends. The CDR3 contains 15 residues. The CDR3 DNA is TGTGCCAGCAGTCAACCATACAGGACGGGCAATGAGCAGTTCTTC. Translation gives CASSQPYRTGNEQFF.

The chain joins TRBV4-1 to TRBJ2-7, with 13 bases that match TRBD2. The CDR3 sequence is 16 residues long. The ends lost 3 bases at V and 5 bases at J; junction bases unmatched: 7. Germline loops: CDR1 MGHRA, CDR2 YSYEKL. CDR3 sequence: CASSQVPGLAGDEQYF. The CDR3 DNA follows: TGCGCCAGCAGCCAGGTTCCCGGACTAGCGGGGGACGAGCAGTACTTC.

The CDR3 DNA is TGTGCCAGCAGCCCCGGGACTAGCGGGGGCCGGCCCCAAGAGACCCAGTACTTC. Translated, it gives CASSPGTSGGRPQETQYF. The V gene is TRBV5-5, the J gene TRBJ2-5; 14 positions match TRBD2. Germline values: CDR1 SGHKS, CDR2 YYEKEE (reference sequence). This CDR3 is built from 18 residues. With 4 bases clipped from V and 1 base from J, the junction kept 9 bases outside the gene matches. Full variable domain (rest looked up from reference TRBV5-5 and TRBJ2-5): DAGVTQSPTHLIKTRGQQVTLRCSPISGHKSVSWYQQVLGQGPQFIFQYYEKEERGRGNFPDRFSARQFPNYSSELNVNALLLGDSALYLCASSPGTSGGRPQETQYFGPGTRLLVL.

This rearrangement joins TRBV5-1 to TRBJ1-4, with a possible D match to TRBD1 (6 bases). The CDR3 totals 14 residues. The V end was cut by 0 bases, the J end by 7 bases, with 10 bases between. In germline, CDR1 is SGHRS, CDR2 YFSETQ. CDR3 nucleotide sequence: TGCGCCAGCAGCTTGGCGCGGGGGGCTGAAAAACTGTTTTTT. The encoded protein is CASSLARGAEKLFF. Looking up the rest from reference TRBV5-1 and TRBJ1-4 gives the full variable domain: KAGVTQTPRYLIKTRGQQVTLSCSPISGHRSVSWYQQTPGQGLQFLFEYFSETQRNKGNFPGRFSGRQFSNSRSEMNVSTLELGDSALYLCASSLARGAEKLFFGSGTQLSVL.

This clone was seen a few times. This sequence joins TRBV29-1 and TRBJ1-2, with D possibly TRBD1 on 6 matching bases. V was pared by 4 bases and J by 8 bases, with 17 bases between. Looked up from germline, CDR1 is SQVTM and CDR2 is ANQGSEA. CDR3 length: 13 amino acids. CDR3 protein: CSVAPTGSQGYTF. For the CDR3, the DNA is TGCAGCGTTGCCCCCACAGGGTCCCAGGGCTACACCTTC.

This clone was seen more than once but under ten times. The chain joins TRBV19 to TRBJ2-7, with a tentative D call TRBD1 (6 bases). Germline V gives CDR1 LNHDA, CDR2 SQIVND (reference sequence). The V and J ends lost 4 bases and 3 bases respectively, with 7 bases between them. CDR3 length: 12 residues. The chain's CDR3 is CASSKQGYEQYF. The CDR3 region has the DNA TGTGCCAGTAGTAAACAGGGCTACGAGCAGTACTTC.

The chain combines TRBV5-1 with TRBJ2-1; D unresolved. V lost 4 bases and J 1 base, leaving 12 bases between the germline ends. CDR3 length: 15 amino acids. Looked up from germline, CDR1 is SGHRS and CDR2 is YFSETQ. The CDR3 loop reads CASSAGYLSYNEQFF. CDR3 nucleotides: TGCGCCAGCAGCGCAGGATACCTATCCTACAATGAGCAGTTCTTC.

V usage is TRBV6-4 and J usage is TRBJ1-5; D remains ambiguous. Germline CDR1 reads MRHNA; CDR2 reads SNTAGT. The CDR3 contains 13 residues. Deletions cut 3 bases from V and 5 bases from J, with 8 bases between. CDR3 nucleotide sequence: TGTGCCAGCAGTGAGGGCGTAGATCAGCCCCAGCATTTT. This gives the protein CASSEGVDQPQHF.

This clone came up once. This chain joins TRBV18 and TRBJ2-1, with 7 bases lining up with TRBD1. V shed 4 bases and J 8 bases; nucleotides not matched to a gene: 5. CDR1 and CDR2 from the germline V gene are KGHSH and LQKENI. The CDR3 has 13 amino acids. The CDR3 sequence is CASSRQGIHEQFF. CDR3 in DNA: TGTGCCAGCTCACGACAGGGAATCCATGAGCAGTTCTTC. The full variable domain, rest sourced from reference TRBV18 and TRBJ2-1, is NAGVMQNPRHLVRRRGQEARLRCSPMKGHSHVYWYRQLPEEGLKFMVYLQKENIIDESGMPKERFSAEFPKEGPSILRIQQVVRGDSAAYFCASSRQGIHEQFFGPGTRLTVL.

The chain carries TRBV7-2 and TRBJ1-1; 9 bases fit TRBD1. Looked up from germline, CDR1 is SGHTA and CDR2 is FQGNSA. The junction had 7 bases not matched to a gene; V was cut back by 5 bases and J by 9 bases. This CDR3 contains 13 residues. CDR3 protein: CASSPGTGKKAFF. The CDR3, as DNA: TGTGCCAGCAGCCCTGGGACAGGGAAAAAAGCTTTCTTT.

In regard to this clone: A read error may produce the germline difference seen at one junction end. This same CDR3 is encoded by further DNA sequences in the sample. The chain joins TRBV4-2 to TRBJ2-6; 7 bases are a match to TRBD1. The CDR3 consists of 16 residues. CDR1 LGHNA and CDR2 YNFKEQ come from the germline V gene. CDR3 nucleotide sequence: TGTGCCAGCAGCCGAGGGGGCGCAGCTGGGGCCAACGTCCTGACCTTC. Amino acid sequence: CASSRGGAAGANVLTF.